What follows is one T cell receptor (beta chain) and its context. Its specificity is unknown. The CDR3 contains 14 residues. With 1 base removed from V and 4 bases from J, the gap between germline ends came to 11 bases. CDR1 GTSNPN and CDR2 SVGIG come from the germline V gene (reference sequence). Use of 60 Vbeta and 13 Jbeta primers characterized the PCR. Assay: immunoSEQ multiplex PCR; the TCRdb copy retains only in-frame clones and omits some. The sample includes about 160,000 clones, roughly 80% of them seen just once. This sample is drawn from a study of cytomegalovirus exposure and HLA in healthy donors. Study context: Earlier results showed roughly 120 million unique TCR beta sequences derived from approximately 180 million T cells. General study findings and limits: In presence/absence analyses, roughly uniform sequencing depth across donors was assumed.

The gene calls are TRBV30 and TRBJ1-5; TRBD1 might be the D (6 bases). This sequence originates from a man younger than 35 in good health and CMV-seropositive. Sequenced input: PBMCs. The DNA for the CDR3 is TGTGCCTGGAGTGGTCAGGGGCTAAATCAGCCCCAGCATTTT. Translated: CAWSGQGLNQPQHF.